This T cell receptor beta chain emerged from a study of T-cell memory formation after mild COVID-19. Study results and limitations: Contracting CD4+ clones were located mainly in CM and EM, and CD8+ clones in EMRA. Day 15 to 85 contracting clones showed balanced CD4/CD8; later expanders leaned CD4+.

CDR3 size: 15 residues. Trimming at V came to 3 bases and at J to 6 bases, leaving 7 bases not matched to a gene. Looked up from germline, CDR1 is ENHRY and CDR2 is SYGVKD. A single record per CDR3 protein comes from TCRdb applying MiXCR to the 5' RACE reads. In the table there are roughly 310,000 distinct CDR3 sequences, about 15% of which are singletons. This clonotype has more than one count but fewer than ten. As yet, its antigen is unknown. The chain joins TRBV10-3 to TRBJ2-1, with 8 bases matching TRBD1. Sample: PBMCs or a T cell subset sorted from them (not recorded which). The origin of this receptor is a man younger than 30 who had mild COVID-19 (a few samples of this study predate the infection). Cell type and time point are not known. CDR3 DNA: TGTGCCATCAGTGACCAGGGGGCTGCGAGCAATGAGCAGTTCTTC. Translated, it gives CAISDQGAASNEQFF.